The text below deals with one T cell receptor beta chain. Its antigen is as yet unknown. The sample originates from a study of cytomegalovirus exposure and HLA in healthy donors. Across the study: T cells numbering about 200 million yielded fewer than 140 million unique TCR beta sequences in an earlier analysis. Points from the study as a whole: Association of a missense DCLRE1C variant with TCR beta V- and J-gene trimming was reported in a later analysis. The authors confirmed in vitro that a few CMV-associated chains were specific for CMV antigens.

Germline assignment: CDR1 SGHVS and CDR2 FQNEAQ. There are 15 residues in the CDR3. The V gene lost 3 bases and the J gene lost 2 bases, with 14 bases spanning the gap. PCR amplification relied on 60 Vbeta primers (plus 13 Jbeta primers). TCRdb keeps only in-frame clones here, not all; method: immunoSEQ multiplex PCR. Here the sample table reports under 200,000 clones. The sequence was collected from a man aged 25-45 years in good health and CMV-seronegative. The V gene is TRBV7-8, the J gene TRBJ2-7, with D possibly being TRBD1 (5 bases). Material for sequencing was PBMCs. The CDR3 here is CASSFRQGHPYEQYF. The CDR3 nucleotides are TGTGCCAGCAGCTTTAGGCAGGGCCACCCCTACGAGCAGTACTTC. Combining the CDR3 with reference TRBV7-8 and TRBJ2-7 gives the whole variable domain GAGVSQSPRYKVAKRGQDVALRCDPISGHVSLFWYQQALGQGPEFLTYFQNEAQLDKSGLPSDRFFAERPEGSVSTLKIQRTQQEDSAVYLCASSFRQGHPYEQYFGPGTRLTVT.